Below, 25 T cell receptor beta chains from the same sample are listed, as sequenced in a study of blood T cell repertoires in COVID-19. Assay used: immunoSEQ multiplex PCR; TCRdb lists only in-frame clones, some missing. The sample records approximately 220,000 clones, 80% to 85% being singletons. The source material was peripheral blood. The receptors shown here come from a man aged 35 to 55 with acute or convalescent COVID-19.

This sequence joins TRBV5-1 and TRBJ1-1, with 8 bases aligning to TRBD1. V shed 5 bases, J shed 5 bases, and the junction held 17 bases outside the gene matches. This CDR3 is 17 amino acids long. Germline lookup yields CDR1 SGHRS and CDR2 YFSETQ. The CDR3 DNA reads as TGCGCCAGCAGAGAGGACAGGGACGCCGGGGTAGGGACTGAAGCTTTCTTT. Translation gives CASREDRDAGVGTEAFF.

This chain uses TRBV19 with TRBJ1-1, with 7 bases matching TRBD1. CDR1 and CDR2 (germline): LNHDA, SQIVND (reference sequence). This CDR3 spans 15 amino acids. The ends lost 5 bases at V and 2 bases at J; junction bases unmatched: 8. The chain's CDR3 is CASSGGQWGNTEAFF. The CDR3 bases are TGTGCCAGTAGTGGGGGACAGTGGGGCAACACTGAAGCTTTCTTT.

The sample holds one count of this clone. The chain is built from TRBV7-6 and TRBJ2-2; tentative D call: TRBD1 (5 bases). The V gene's germline CDR1 is SGHVS and CDR2 FNYEAQ. The CDR3 runs to 15 residues. Trimming removed 2 bases at V and 2 bases at J, with 9 bases between. The CDR3 spells CASSLSGPNTGELFF. CDR3 bases: TGTGCCAGCAGCTTATCAGGGCCCAACACCGGGGAGCTGTTTTTT.

J is TRBJ1-2 and V is TRBV6-5, with D hard to call. V gave up 5 bases and J gave up 2 bases, with 6 bases separating them. The germline CDR1 and CDR2 sequences are MNHEY and SVGAGI. The CDR3 is 12 residues long. The CDR3 DNA follows: TGTGCCAGCAGTACATCCAACTATGGCTACACCTTC. This codes for CASSTSNYGYTF.

The chain couples TRBV13 to TRBJ1-2, with D unresolved. This CDR3 contains 13 residues. Trimming shortened V by 5 bases and J by 5 bases, and 12 bases separated the two germline ends. Germline CDR1 PRHDT, CDR2 FYEKMQ (reference sequence). CDR3 sequence reads: CASSLHRVYGYTF. Here the CDR3 DNA reads TGTGCCAGCAGCCTTCATCGGGTTTATGGCTACACCTTC.

The V call is TRBV5-1, the J call TRBJ2-3, with 10 bases identical to TRBD2. CDR3 size: 16 residues. Per the germline V gene, CDR1 is SGHRS and CDR2 is YFSETQ. The V segment lost 2 bases and the J segment 5 bases; nucleotides outside the gene matches: 8. The CDR3 sequence: CASSFDPSGSGDTQYF. The CDR3 coding sequence is TGCGCCAGCAGCTTCGACCCTAGCGGGAGCGGAGATACGCAGTATTTT.

The V gene is TRBV13, the J gene TRBJ1-4; 10 bases map to TRBD1. CDR1 is PRHDT and CDR2 is FYEKMQ in the germline V gene (reference sequence). J lost 7 bases, V lost 3 bases, and 5 bases had no gene match. CDR3 size: 15 residues. The CDR3 nucleotides are TGTGCCAGCAGCTTGAGGACAGGGGGGATTGAAAAACTGTTTTTT. This gives the protein CASSLRTGGIEKLFF.

The chain links TRBV11-3 to TRBJ2-1, with D possibly TRBD2 on 5 matching bases. There are 15 residues in the CDR3. V was pared by 5 bases and J by 2 bases, with 13 bases between. From germline, CDR1 is SGHNT and CDR2 YENEEA. The chain's CDR3 is CASSPGTRTYNEQFF. The DNA for the CDR3 is TGTGCCAGCAGCCCTGGAACTAGGACCTACAATGAGCAGTTCTTC.

V is TRBV7-2 and J is TRBJ2-5; D is perhaps TRBD1 (6 bases). The CDR3 is 13 residues long. V lost 5 bases, J lost 5 bases, and 12 bases lay in between. Germline V gene data show CDR1 as SGHTA and CDR2 as FQGNSA. CDR3 in DNA: TGTGCCAGCAGCAGAGGGGGTGGGGAGACCCAGTACTTC. Translated: CASSRGGGETQYF.

J is TRBJ2-2 and V is TRBV7-3; D gene unclear. The CDR3 has 12 residues. Germline values: CDR1 SGHTA, CDR2 FQGTGA. Trimming shortened V by 5 bases and J by 5 bases, and 6 bases separated the two germline ends. The CDR3 DNA reads as TGTGCCAGCAGCCCCCAAACCGGGGAGCTGTTTTTT. This encodes CASSPQTGELFF.

The chain combines TRBV18 with TRBJ1-1; 10 bases map to TRBD1. This CDR3 contains 18 residues. Germline V gives CDR1 KGHSH, CDR2 LQKENI. The trim removed 0 bases at V and 1 base at J, leaving 8 bases unmatched. The CDR3: CASSPPIGQGGKNTEAFF. CDR3 nucleotides: TGTGCCAGCTCACCACCGATCGGACAGGGGGGGAAGAACACTGAAGCTTTCTTT.

V gene TRBV2 combines with J gene TRBJ2-3; possible D gene TRBD1, 5 bases. V dropped 4 bases and J dropped 6 bases, with 8 bases sitting between them. Germline lookup yields CDR1 SNHLY and CDR2 FYNNEI. This CDR3 has 12 residues. The CDR3 coding sequence is TGTGCCAGCAGTGTACAGGTTGATACGCAGTATTTT. Its translation is CASSVQVDTQYF.

The chain links TRBV3-1 (or the pseudogene TRBV3-2) to TRBJ2-6; D is undetermined. The CDR3 extends over 16 amino acids. Trimming cost V 1 base and J 0 bases, with 7 bases left between them. Germline V CDR1 and CDR2: LGHDT, YNNKEL (reference sequence). The CDR3 DNA reads as TGTGCCAGCAGCCAAGCAGGCCTCTCTGGGGCCAACGTCCTGACTTTC. Its translation: CASSQAGLSGANVLTF.

V usage is TRBV29-1 and J usage is TRBJ1-6; 7 nucleotides agree with TRBD1. CDR3 size: 13 residues. Per germline, CDR1 SQVTM and CDR2 ANQGSEA. Trimming removed 6 bases from V and 7 bases from J; junction bases left unmatched: 6. CDR3 nucleotides: TGCAGCGTACAGGCAGGGGGAAATTCACCCCTCCACTTT. Its translation: CSVQAGGNSPLHF.

This chain links TRBV18 with TRBJ1-2; D ambiguous. Germline-derived CDR1 and CDR2 are KGHSH and LQKENI. Trimming pared 6 bases from V and 8 bases from J, leaving 7 bases between. The CDR3 consists of 10 residues. The CDR3 loop reads CASSPSGYTF. CDR3 DNA: TGTGCCAGCTCCCCCTCGGGCTACACCTTC.

The chain uses TRBV11-2 and TRBJ2-1, with a possible D match to TRBD2 (6 bases). Deletions cut 0 bases from V and 7 bases from J, with 13 bases between. There are 15 residues in the CDR3. Germline assignment: CDR1 SGHAT and CDR2 FQNNGV. CDR3 residues: CASSLDLTSTNEQFF. The CDR3 DNA reads as TGTGCCAGCAGCTTAGATCTCACTAGCACAAATGAGCAGTTCTTC.

V gene TRBV29-1 combines with J gene TRBJ1-2; 7 positions agree with TRBD1. CDR3 length equals 12 residues. V lost 4 bases, J lost 4 bases, and 3 bases stayed unmatched. The germline V gene has CDR1 SQVTM and CDR2 ANQGSEA. This CDR3 is CSVVAGGYGYTF. CDR3 bases: TGCAGCGTTGTCGCAGGGGGCTATGGCTACACCTTC.

The V and J genes are TRBV29-1 and TRBJ2-5; 15 bases are a match to TRBD2. Losses at the gene ends were 6 bases for V and 5 bases for J; bases not matched to a gene: 4. CDR1 and CDR2 from the germline V gene are SQVTM and ANQGSEA. This CDR3 spans 14 amino acids. CDR3 in amino acids: CSVGLAGGGETQYF. In DNA, the CDR3 is TGCAGCGTGGGACTAGCGGGAGGAGGGGAGACCCAGTACTTC. Full variable domain (remainder filled in from reference TRBV29-1 and TRBJ2-5): SAVISQKPSRDICQRGTSLTIQCQVDSQVTMMFWYRQQPGQSLTLIATANQGSEATYESGFVIDKFPISRPNLTFSTLTVSNMSPEDSSIYLCSVGLAGGGETQYFGPGTRLLVL.

The gene calls are TRBV6-5 and TRBJ1-6; TRBD1 aligns across 8 bases. CDR1 is MNHEY and CDR2 is SVGAGI in the germline V gene. The CDR3 totals 14 residues. With 5 bases clipped from V and 10 bases from J, the junction kept 7 bases outside the gene matches. The chain's CDR3 is CASSQTGVESPLHF. The CDR3 DNA sequence: TGTGCCAGCAGTCAGACAGGGGTGGAGTCACCCCTCCACTTT.

This clone was seen once. J is TRBJ2-5 and V is TRBV4-2, with D possibly matching TRBD2 (5 bases). Trimming cost V 5 bases and J 0 bases, with 16 bases left between them. This CDR3 comprises 16 residues. From germline, CDR1 is LGHNA and CDR2 YNFKEQ. CDR3 protein: CASSVGSGGYQETQYF. Here the CDR3 DNA reads TGTGCCAGCAGCGTGGGCAGCGGCGGGTACCAAGAGACCCAGTACTTC.

The chain combines TRBV7-9 with TRBJ1-2; D remains ambiguous. CDR1 and CDR2 (germline): SEHNR, FQNEAQ (reference sequence). V lost 0 bases, J lost 1 base, and 9 bases lay in between. The CDR3 is 15 amino acids. CDR3 protein: CASSLAVQLNYGYTF. The CDR3 DNA reads TGTGCCAGCAGCTTAGCGGTACAGCTTAACTATGGCTACACCTTC.

The V and J genes are TRBV27 and TRBJ1-1; a possible D gene is TRBD1 (5 bases). The germline V gene encodes CDR1 MNHEY and CDR2 SMNVEV (reference sequence). Trimming pared 2 bases from V and 1 base from J, leaving 11 bases between. This CDR3 region has 15 residues. CDR3 DNA sequence: TGTGCCAGCAGTTTAGGGGGGGGTGAGAACACTGAAGCTTTCTTT. Its protein is CASSLGGGENTEAFF.

The rearrangement joins TRBV12-5 to TRBJ1-1; D uncertain. The CDR3 consists of 14 residues. With 1 base removed from V and 0 bases from J, the gap between germline ends came to 6 bases. CDR1 and CDR2 from the germline V gene are LGHNT and FRNRAP. CDR3 nucleotides: TGTGCTAGTGGTTTGGACAGACTGAACACTGAAGCTTTCTTT. It specifies CASGLDRLNTEAFF. The entire variable domain, with the rest obtained from reference TRBV12-5 and TRBJ1-1, is as follows: DARVTQTPRHKVTEMGQEVTMRCQPILGHNTVFWYRQTMMQGLELLAYFRNRAPLDDSGMPKDRFSAEMPDATLATLKIQPSEPRDSAVYFCASGLDRLNTEAFFGQGTRLTVV.

The rearrangement joins TRBV7-9 to TRBJ1-1; TRBD1 is a possible D gene (6 bases). Germline V gives CDR1 SEHNR, CDR2 FQNEAQ (reference sequence). This CDR3 spans 14 amino acids. Trimming took off 5 bases at V and 5 bases at J, with 15 bases between the two ends. The CDR3 here is CASSRETGATEAFF. The CDR3 DNA sequence: TGTGCCAGCAGCAGAGAGACAGGTGCTACTGAAGCTTTCTTT. Filled out from reference TRBV7-9 and TRBJ1-1, the complete variable domain reads DTGVSQNPRHKITKRGQNVTFRCDPISEHNRLYWYRQTLGQGPEFLTYFQNEAQLEKSRLLSDRFSAERPKGSFSTLEIQRTEQGDSAMYLCASSRETGATEAFFGQGTRLTVV.

CDR3 sequence reads: CASSPQVGRTGTEAFF. CDR3 sequence (DNA): TGTGCCAGCAGCCCGCAAGTGGGCCGGACGGGGACTGAAGCTTTCTTT. The chain is built from TRBV3-1 (or the pseudogene TRBV3-2) and TRBJ1-1; D uncertain. The CDR3 runs 16 residues. The V gene lost 4 bases and the J gene lost 5 bases, with 20 bases spanning the gap. The germline V gene encodes CDR1 LGHDT and CDR2 YNNKEL (reference sequence).